Listed here are 24 T cell receptor beta chains from one sample, sequenced in a study of T cells in Graves' hyperthyroidism and ophthalmopathy. RNA transcripts gave rise to amplified TCR beta CDR3 regions. First-round RT-PCR of the TCR CDR3 relied on the HTBI primer set. TCRdb reanalysed the multiplex PCR reads using MiXCR and keeps one entry per CDR3 protein. The sample yields approximately 500,000 distinct CDR3 sequences, around 46% seen once. Sequencing was done on a sample of peripheral blood or thyroid tissue (not recorded which). Receptor source: a woman under 30 with Graves' hyperthyroidism.

The genes are TRBV12-5 and TRBJ1-1; D call uncertain. This CDR3 comprises 17 residues. Trimming cost V 2 bases and J 1 base, with 17 bases left between them. Per germline, CDR1 LGHNT and CDR2 FRNRAP. The CDR3 is CASGLQPLQTSNTEAFF. The CDR3 nucleotides are TGTGCTAGTGGTTTGCAGCCCCTTCAGACCTCGAACACTGAAGCTTTCTTT.

Here the CDR3 reads CASKRTPSYEQYF. The CDR3 region has the DNA TGCGCCAGCAAGAGGACTCCCTCCTACGAGCAGTACTTC. This chain uses TRBV5-1 with TRBJ2-7; the D gene is possibly TRBD2 (5 bases). Germline assignment: CDR1 SGHRS and CDR2 YFSETQ. The CDR3 loop spans 13 amino acids. V lost 6 bases, J lost 0 bases, and 10 bases lay in between.

This clonotype was observed once. CDR3 region: CASSEGTTDYNEQFF. CDR3 sequence (DNA): TGTGCCAGCAGCGAAGGGACTACCGACTACAATGAGCAGTTCTTC. The chain is built from TRBV9 and TRBJ2-1; 7 nucleotides line up with TRBD2. The ends lost 3 bases at V and 3 bases at J; junction bases unmatched: 6. The germline gives CDR1 SGDLS, CDR2 YYNGEE. The CDR3 has 15 residues.

In regard to this clonotype: A much larger clone sits a single nucleotide away, making a read error possible. The chain is built from TRBV2 and TRBJ2-5; 15 nucleotides line up with TRBD2. This CDR3 has 16 amino acids. In germline, CDR1 is SNHLY, CDR2 FYNNEI. The chain's CDR3 is CASSIGTSGRRTPIRF. In DNA form, the CDR3 reads TGTGCCAGCAGTATAGGGACTAGCGGGAGGCGGACTCCTATACGATTC.

This clonotype has a count of ten or more. V usage is TRBV6-1 and J usage is TRBJ1-2; no reliable D call. CDR1 MNHNS and CDR2 SASEGT come from the germline V gene. Trimming removed 3 bases from V and 3 bases from J, with 5 bases in between. The CDR3 is 12 residues long. The DNA of the CDR3 is TGTGCCAGCAGTGAGGGTCACTATGGCTACACCTTC. Its translation is CASSEGHYGYTF.

The V call is TRBV18, the J call TRBJ1-2; D perhaps matches TRBD1 (5 bases). Trimming took 0 bases from V and 4 from J, leaving 12 bases between them. Germline CDR1 reads KGHSH; CDR2 reads LQKENI. This CDR3 comprises 15 residues. The chain's CDR3 is CASSPPFDRGYGYTF. CDR3 DNA: TGTGCCAGCTCACCACCGTTTGACAGAGGCTATGGCTACACCTTC.

To note about this clonotype: This CDR3 fails to terminate in the conserved phenylalanine or tryptophan, so it likely reflects a read error. The chain links TRBV7-6 to TRBJ2-5; D uncertain. The V end lost 4 bases, the J end lost 7 bases, and 16 bases lay between the germline ends. In germline, CDR1 is SGHVS, CDR2 FNYEAQ. The CDR3 has 14 residues. The CDR3 region is CASSSTSSTATQYL. CDR3 DNA: TGTGCCAGCAGCTCAACCTCCTCGACCGCGACCCAGTACTTA.

This clonotype appeared a single time. V gene TRBV20-1 combines with J gene TRBJ1-5, with D perhaps TRBD1 (6 bases). The CDR3 is 18 residues long. Germline V gives CDR1 DFQATT, CDR2 SNEGSKA (reference sequence). The V and J ends lost 3 bases and 1 base respectively, with 22 bases between them. CDR3 in DNA: TGCAGTGCTAGTGGTTTGTCACAGGGCCAAGAAAGCAATCAGCCCCAGCATTTT. Encoded protein: CSASGLSQGQESNQPQHF.

This clonotype was counted a single time. V and J are TRBV25-1 and TRBJ1-2; 9 bases align to TRBD1. This CDR3 is built from 12 residues. CDR1 and CDR2 from the germline V gene are MGHDK and SYGVNS. J gave up 8 bases and V 8 bases, and 6 bases lay outside the gene matches. The chain's CDR3 is CASLGQGMGYTF. The CDR3 DNA reads TGTGCCAGCCTAGGACAGGGGATGGGCTACACCTTC.

The rearrangement links TRBV11-2 to TRBJ1-4; D remains ambiguous. The V gene lost 1 base and the J gene lost 0 bases, with 9 bases spanning the gap. Germline V gene lookup returns CDR1 SGHAT and CDR2 FQNNGV. The CDR3 consists of 16 residues. This CDR3 is CASSLVSPATNEKLFF. The CDR3 DNA reads as TGTGCCAGCAGCTTAGTCAGCCCTGCAACTAATGAAAAACTGTTTTTT.

This clonotype has a single count. The chain combines TRBV29-1 with TRBJ1-3, with D possibly TRBD1 on 5 matching bases. From germline, CDR1 is SQVTM and CDR2 ANQGSEA. This CDR3 has 13 residues. V was trimmed by 8 bases and J by 2 bases, leaving 13 bases between them. CDR3 coding DNA: TGCAGCAATCCGACAGCACCTGGAAACACCATATATTTT. Encoded protein: CSNPTAPGNTIYF.

This clonotype was recorded at least ten times. The V call is TRBV6-5, the J call TRBJ2-7; TRBD2 aligns across 13 bases. CDR3 length: 15 residues. V lost 5 bases, J lost 4 bases, and 5 bases stayed unmatched. Per the germline V gene, CDR1 is MNHEY and CDR2 is SVGAGI. The CDR3 DNA reads TGTGCCAGCAGTCCCGGACTAGCGGGAGAGTACGAGCAGTACTTC. Amino acids: CASSPGLAGEYEQYF.

The chain is built from TRBV20-1 and TRBJ2-3; D is perhaps TRBD2 (5 bases). V was cut by 6 bases and J by 0 bases, with 10 bases left in between. From germline, CDR1 is DFQATT and CDR2 SNEGSKA (reference sequence). The CDR3 sequence is 13 residues long. CDR3 nucleotides: TGCAGTGCCACTAGAGGGAGCACAGATACGCAGTATTTT. Encoded protein: CSATRGSTDTQYF.

V is TRBV29-1 and J is TRBJ2-7; 7 bases match TRBD2. This CDR3 spans 14 amino acids. J was trimmed by 2 bases and V by 8 bases; bases with no gene match: 12. From germline, CDR1 is SQVTM and CDR2 ANQGSEA. DNA of the CDR3: TGCAGCCAAGGGCCCGCGGGAGTTACCTACGAGCAGTACTTC. Its protein is CSQGPAGVTYEQYF.

In this sample, this clonotype turned up many times. The CDR3 loop is CASGPDTGELFF. For the CDR3, the DNA is TGTGCTAGTGGTCCCGACACCGGGGAGCTGTTTTTT. The chain uses TRBV12-5 and TRBJ2-2; D is ambiguous. Between the trimmed V and J ends, which lost 5 bases and 3 bases, there was a span of 4 bases. The germline V gene has CDR1 LGHNT and CDR2 FRNRAP. The CDR3 runs 12 residues.

The V and J genes are TRBV7-9 and TRBJ2-6; 11 bases fit TRBD1. Germline V CDR1 and CDR2: SEHNR, FQNEAQ (reference sequence). This CDR3 is 17 amino acids long. The V segment lost 5 bases and the J segment 2 bases; nucleotides outside the gene matches: 5. The chain's CDR3 is CASSEGQGAPGANVLTF. The CDR3 DNA is TGTGCCAGCAGCGAAGGACAGGGGGCACCTGGGGCCAACGTCCTGACTTTC.

V is TRBV20-1 and J is TRBJ2-1; no definite D call. Germline values: CDR1 DFQATT, CDR2 SNEGSKA (reference sequence). The V gene lost 4 bases and the J gene lost 7 bases, with 11 bases spanning the gap. The CDR3 consists of 12 residues. The CDR3 sequence: CSAILGFNEQFF. CDR3 nucleotide sequence: TGCAGTGCTATCCTAGGATTTAATGAGCAGTTCTTC.

This clonotype was observed many times. The V gene is TRBV7-2, the J gene TRBJ2-7; D call uncertain. CDR1 SGHTA and CDR2 FQGNSA come from the germline V gene. This CDR3 region has 14 residues. The V end was cut by 1 base, the J end by 1 base, with 8 bases between. The CDR3 DNA follows: TGTGCCAGCAGCTTAGTTCAGCCATCCTACGAGCAGTACTTC. This gives the protein CASSLVQPSYEQYF. Full variable domain (remainder filled in from reference TRBV7-2 and TRBJ2-7): GAGVSQSPSNKVTEKGKDVELRCDPISGHTALYWYRQSLGQGLEFLIYFQGNSAPDKSGLPSDRFSAERTGGSVSTLTIQRTQQEDSAVYLCASSLVQPSYEQYFGPGTRLTVT.

The chain employs TRBV11-1 and TRBJ2-7; 10 bases match TRBD2. Matching the DNA end better, TRBJ2-1 makes the J call doubtful. CDR3 size: 16 residues. The germline V gene encodes CDR1 SGHAT and CDR2 FQDESV (reference sequence). The CDR3 DNA reads TGTGCCAGCAGCTCGACCCAGCGGGAGGGCGGGGTTGAGCAGTTCTTC. It specifies CASSSTQREGGVEQFF.

This clonotype was detected a few times. J is TRBJ2-2 and V is TRBV4-3; D possibly corresponds to TRBD1 (5 bases). Germline CDR1 reads LGHNA; CDR2 reads YSLEER. The V and J ends lost 0 bases and 6 bases respectively, with 20 bases between them. The CDR3 is 18 residues long. The CDR3 here is CASSQEGRWAGYPGELFF. The DNA of the CDR3 is TGCGCCAGCAGCCAAGAGGGGCGTTGGGCAGGGTACCCCGGGGAGCTGTTTTTT.

Many counts were recorded for this clonotype. This chain joins TRBV6-1 and TRBJ2-5; D is perhaps TRBD2 (5 bases). The CDR3 is made up of 14 amino acids. Germline values: CDR1 MNHNS, CDR2 SASEGT. The V and J ends lost 6 bases and 4 bases respectively, with 15 bases between them. CDR3 bases: TGTGCCAGCAGCCTTAGCGTCTCGGGAGAGACCCAGTACTTC. Translating it yields CASSLSVSGETQYF.

In the case of this clonotype: This may stem from a read error, because a much larger clone lies one nucleotide away. The chain combines TRBV4-1 with TRBJ2-7, with 8 nucleotides matching TRBD1. Germline V lookup: CDR1 MGHRA, CDR2 YSYEKL. The CDR3 spans 17 residues. J gave up 4 bases and V 5 bases, and 16 bases lay outside the gene matches. CDR3 sequence: CASSYRSGQGKVYEQYF. CDR3 sequence (DNA): TGCGCCAGCAGCTATCGATCTGGACAGGGAAAAGTGTACGAGCAGTACTTC.

Here the CDR3 reads CASSLGGTMTIYF. CDR3 sequence (DNA): TGCGCCAGCAGCTTGGGCGGGACGATGACCATATATTTT. The chain couples TRBV5-1 to TRBJ1-3, with a weak D call TRBD1 (5 bases). Trimming stripped 0 bases from V and 10 bases from J, with 11 bases between. Germline CDR1 reads SGHRS; CDR2 reads YFSETQ. The CDR3 has 13 residues.

At least ten counts were recorded for this clonotype. CDR3 coding DNA: TGTGCCAGCAGCTTAAAGGGGGGCTACGAGCAGTACTTC. It is translated as CASSLKGGYEQYF. The V and J genes are TRBV7-3 and TRBJ2-7, with D perhaps matching TRBD1 or TRBD2 (6 bases each). The CDR3 extends over 13 amino acids. V lost 1 base, J lost 3 bases, and 7 bases lay in between. Per germline, CDR1 SGHTA and CDR2 FQGTGA.